This entry lists 21 T cell receptor beta chains sequenced from one sample in a study of T cells after yellow fever vaccination. TCRdb reprocessed the 5' RACE reads with MiXCR, giving one entry per CDR3 protein. The profile shows about 74,000 distinct CDR3 sequences, roughly 6.9% of them singletons. The starting material was CD8+ T cells sorted from PBMCs, obtained 5 to 6 days after the first yellow fever vaccination. The receptor set was obtained from a man younger than 35 who received the YFV17D yellow fever vaccine.

The chain is built from TRBV6-1 and TRBJ1-1, with D possibly matching TRBD1 (5 bases). The CDR3 consists of 15 residues. Trimming left V 8 bases short and J 3 bases short, with 19 bases between. Germline-derived CDR1 and CDR2 are MNHNS and SASEGT. This CDR3 is CASPGQGGSDTEAFF. CDR3 in DNA: TGTGCCAGCCCCGGGCAGGGAGGGTCGGACACTGAAGCTTTCTTT.

This clonotype occurred a few times. The V and J genes are TRBV19 and TRBJ1-5; 7 positions match TRBD1. Germline lookup yields CDR1 LNHDA and CDR2 SQIVND (reference sequence). J was trimmed by 8 bases and V by 8 bases; bases with no gene match: 6. This CDR3 region has 12 residues. CDR3 region: CASSNRGEPQHF. CDR3 DNA sequence: TGTGCCAGTTCCAACAGGGGTGAGCCCCAGCATTTT.

The table lists this clonotype with many counts. This sequence joins TRBV4-1 and TRBJ2-7, with a tentative D call TRBD1 (5 bases). This CDR3 region has 14 residues. V was pared by 3 bases and J by 3 bases, with 12 bases between. CDR1 and CDR2 (germline): MGHRA, YSYEKL. In nucleotides, the CDR3 is TGCGCCAGCAGCCAGGAGACAGCACGCTACGAGCAGTACTTC. It is translated as CASSQETARYEQYF.

As for this clonotype: A much larger clone is a single base away; this may be a read error. CDR3 DNA sequence: TGCAGCGTTGAAGATCGACACAGCACAGATACGCAGTATTTT. Its protein product is CSVEDRHSTDTQYF. The chain recombines TRBV29-1 with TRBJ2-3; unclear D gene. Per the germline V gene, CDR1 is SQVTM and CDR2 is ANQGSEA. The CDR3 totals 14 residues. The V and J ends lost 0 bases and 0 bases respectively, with 7 bases between them.

This chain connects TRBV7-9 to TRBJ2-1; D is possibly TRBD1 or TRBD2 (5 bases each). Germline V gene sequence: CDR1 SEHNR, CDR2 FQNEAQ (reference sequence). Trimming shortened V by 7 bases and J by 9 bases, and 19 bases separated the two germline ends. CDR3 length: 14 amino acids. Here the CDR3 reads CASNYPGTKTEQFF. CDR3 bases: TGTGCCAGCAACTACCCCGGGACGAAGACTGAGCAGTTCTTC. Filled out from reference TRBV7-9 and TRBJ2-1, the complete variable domain reads DTGVSQNPRHKITKRGQNVTFRCDPISEHNRLYWYRQTLGQGPEFLTYFQNEAQLEKSRLLSDRFSAERPKGSFSTLEIQRTEQGDSAMYLCASNYPGTKTEQFFGPGTRLTVL.

The chain uses TRBV5-1 and TRBJ2-7, with TRBD1 identical over 10 bases. Germline V gene lookup returns CDR1 SGHRS and CDR2 YFSETQ. V trimming: 3 bases; J trimming: 6 bases; junction bases outside the gene matches: 3. The CDR3 length is 13 residues. CDR3 DNA: TGCGCCAGCAGCTGGACAGGGGGAGGCGAGCAGTACTTC. This translates into CASSWTGGGEQYF.

This clonotype was picked up many times. V is TRBV4-1 and J is TRBJ1-1, with D uncertain. This CDR3 is built from 14 residues. Trimming pared 1 base from V and 6 bases from J, leaving 12 bases between. Germline-derived CDR1 and CDR2 are MGHRA and YSYEKL. This CDR3 reads CASSQGTGYSEAFF. The CDR3 DNA is TGCGCCAGCAGCCAAGGTACCGGTTACTCTGAAGCTTTCTTT.

This clonotype showed up just a few times. The chain employs TRBV27 and TRBJ2-1; 10 positions match TRBD2. Per the germline V gene, CDR1 is MNHEY and CDR2 is SMNVEV (reference sequence). V was clipped by 5 bases and J by 5 bases; unmatched bases: 3. The CDR3 extends over 14 amino acids. The CDR3 protein is CASSTSGAHNEQFF. CDR3 nucleotide sequence: TGTGCCAGCAGTACTAGCGGGGCCCACAATGAGCAGTTCTTC.

The V gene is TRBV4-1, the J gene TRBJ2-1; D might be TRBD2 (6 bases). This CDR3 has 18 residues. The germline V gene encodes CDR1 MGHRA and CDR2 YSYEKL. V lost 0 bases and J lost 0, with 15 bases in between. The chain's CDR3 is CASSQDVDYRSSYNEQFF. The CDR3 DNA is TGCGCCAGCAGCCAAGATGTGGACTACCGGAGCTCCTACAATGAGCAGTTCTTC.

This clonotype was counted a few times. The chain is built from TRBV30 and TRBJ1-5; D remains unclear. CDR1 and CDR2 (germline): GTSNPN, SVGIG (reference sequence). The ends were cut back, 0 bases at V and 2 bases at J, with 5 bases in the middle. The CDR3 loop spans 13 amino acids. The CDR3 protein is CAWSVLRNQPQHF. Written as DNA, the CDR3 is TGTGCCTGGAGTGTACTGCGCAATCAGCCCCAGCATTTT.

A word on this clonotype: This may arise from a read error, as a much more abundant clone is one base away. The chain couples TRBV5-1 to TRBJ2-1, with D possibly matching TRBD1 (6 bases). This CDR3 comprises 12 residues. Germline CDR1 SGHRS, CDR2 YFSETQ. The CDR3 DNA reads TGCGCCTGCAGCCAGGGGTTCAATGAGCAGTTCTTC. This codes for CACSQGFNEQFF.

This clonotype came up many times. The chain combines TRBV5-1 with TRBJ2-1; TRBD1 might be the D (5 bases). V was cut by 0 bases and J by 1 base, with 14 bases left in between. The CDR3 covers 17 residues. Germline CDR1 SGHRS, CDR2 YFSETQ. The DNA for the CDR3 is TGCGCCAGCAGCTTGGCCCCAGGGATGGGATCCTACAATGAGCAGTTCTTC. Protein sequence: CASSLAPGMGSYNEQFF.

The chain carries TRBV6-1 and TRBJ1-2; no reliable D call. Per germline, CDR1 MNHNS and CDR2 SASEGT. The CDR3 totals 16 residues. Trimming removed 5 bases at V and 3 bases at J, with 19 bases between. Here the CDR3 DNA reads TGTGCCAGCAGTACCCTCCGGATCGAGGTGGACTATGGCTACACCTTC. Translating gives CASSTLRIEVDYGYTF.

This clonotype was counted at least ten times. CDR3 in amino acids: CASSYLDRATDTQYF. As DNA, the CDR3 is TGTGCCAGCAGTTACTTGGACAGGGCCACAGATACGCAGTATTTT. The V and J genes are TRBV6-5 and TRBJ2-3; 8 nucleotides line up with TRBD1. Germline V CDR1 and CDR2: MNHEY, SVGAGI. The CDR3 covers 15 residues. V was pared by 1 base and J by 2 bases, with 2 bases of the junction left unmatched.

The chain combines TRBV7-2 with TRBJ2-1; D possibly corresponds to TRBD2 (6 bases). This CDR3 has 15 amino acids. Germline CDR1 reads SGHTA; CDR2 reads FQGNSA. V lost 2 bases and J lost 0, with 8 bases in between. The CDR3 DNA reads TGTGCCAGCAGCTTACCGGGAGCCTCCTACAATGAGCAGTTCTTC. It specifies CASSLPGASYNEQFF.

The table lists this clonotype with a few counts. This sequence joins TRBV7-8 and TRBJ2-7; D unresolved. V lost 5 bases and J lost 3, with 11 bases in between. Germline V lookup: CDR1 SGHVS, CDR2 FQNEAQ. This CDR3 comprises 13 residues. In DNA, the CDR3 is TGTGCCAGCAGCCTAGGTCCCGACTACGAGCAGTACGTC. Its translation: CASSLGPDYEQYV.

This clonotype appeared many times. CDR3 nucleotides: TGTGCCAGCACCCCTTCCGGACAGAGTTACGAGCAGTACGTC. The encoded protein is CASTPSGQSYEQYV. V and J are TRBV7-3 and TRBJ2-7; possibly TRBD1 for D (6 bases). This CDR3 is 14 amino acids long. V lost 7 bases, J lost 4 bases, and 17 bases lay in between. Germline V CDR1 and CDR2: SGHTA, FQGTGA.

This chain uses TRBV4-1 with TRBJ2-3, with 7 bases matching TRBD1. Per the germline V gene, CDR1 is MGHRA and CDR2 is YSYEKL. Trimming removed 0 bases from V and 1 base from J; junction bases left unmatched: 13. CDR3 size: 19 residues. CDR3 nucleotides: TGCGCCAGCAGCCAAGAAGGCCCCGGACAGGCCTCGGGCACAGATACGCAGTATTTT. Amino acid sequence: CASSQEGPGQASGTDTQYF.

This clonotype was seen many times. This chain uses TRBV3-1 with TRBJ2-3; no clear D gene. Germline CDR1 LGHDT, CDR2 YNNKEL (reference sequence). This CDR3 is 16 amino acids long. V was cut by 4 bases and J by 6 bases, with 20 bases left in between. DNA of the CDR3: TGTGCCAGCAGCCCGGGCGACTGGGTGGTATTTGATACGCAGTATTTT. As protein: CASSPGDWVVFDTQYF.

This chain links TRBV13 with TRBJ2-3; D is unclear. V shed 5 bases and J shed 2 bases, with 17 bases lying between them. The length of the CDR3 is 16 residues. CDR1 and CDR2 from the germline V gene are PRHDT and FYEKMQ (reference sequence). CDR3 region: CASSLDQLRPTDTQYF. As DNA, the CDR3 is TGTGCCAGCAGCCTCGACCAACTCCGTCCCACAGATACGCAGTATTTT.

This clonotype was counted ten times or more. CDR3 bases: TGCGCCAGCAGCGATTTGACTGCGTCTAATTCACCCCTCCACTTT. Protein product: CASSDLTASNSPLHF. This rearrangement joins TRBV4-1 to TRBJ1-6, with D uncertain. Germline V gene data show CDR1 as MGHRA and CDR2 as YSYEKL. The CDR3 sequence is 15 residues long. V was trimmed by 5 bases and J by 6 bases, leaving 14 bases between them.